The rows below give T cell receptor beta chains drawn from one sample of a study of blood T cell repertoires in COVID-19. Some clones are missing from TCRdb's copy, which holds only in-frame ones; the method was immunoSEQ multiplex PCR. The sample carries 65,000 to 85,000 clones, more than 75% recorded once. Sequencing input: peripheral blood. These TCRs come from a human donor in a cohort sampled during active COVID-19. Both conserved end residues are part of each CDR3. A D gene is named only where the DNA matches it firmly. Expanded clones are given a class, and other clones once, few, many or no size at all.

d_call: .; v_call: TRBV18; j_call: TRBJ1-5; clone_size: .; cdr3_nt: TGTGCCAGCTCACCAAGCGTTGTCGATCAGCCCCAGCATTTT; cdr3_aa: CASSPSVVDQPQHF
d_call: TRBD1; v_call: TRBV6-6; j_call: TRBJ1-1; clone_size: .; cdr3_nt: TGTGCCAGCAGTAGACAGGGGACTGAAGCTTTCTTT; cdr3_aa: CASSRQGTEAFF
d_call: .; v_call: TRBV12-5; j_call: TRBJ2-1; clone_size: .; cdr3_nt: TGTGCTAGTGGTACGGACTCGTTCAATGAGCAGTTCTTC; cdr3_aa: CASGTDSFNEQFF
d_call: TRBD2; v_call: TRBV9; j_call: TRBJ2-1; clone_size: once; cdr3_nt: TGTGCCAGCAGCGTAGACCCTCGGGGGGGAAACAATGAGCAGTTCTTC; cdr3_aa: CASSVDPRGGNNEQFF
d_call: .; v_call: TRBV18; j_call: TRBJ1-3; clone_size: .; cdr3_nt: TGTGCCAGCTCACCAAAAGGAGGTCCCTCTGGAAACACCATATATTTT; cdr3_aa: CASSPKGGPSGNTIYF
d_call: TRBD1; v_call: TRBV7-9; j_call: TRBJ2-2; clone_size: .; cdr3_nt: TGTGCCAGCAGCACAGGGGGATCCGGGGAGCTGTTTTTT; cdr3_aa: CASSTGGSGELFF
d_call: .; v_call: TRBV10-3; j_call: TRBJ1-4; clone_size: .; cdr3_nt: TGTGCCATCAGTGAGGGAGAAGTTGAAAAACTGTTTTTT; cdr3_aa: CAISEGEVEKLFF
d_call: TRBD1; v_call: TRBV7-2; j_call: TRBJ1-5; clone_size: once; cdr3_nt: TGTGCCAGCAGCTGGGGACAGGGAACGAGAAATCAGCCCCAGCATTTT; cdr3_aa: CASSWGQGTRNQPQHF
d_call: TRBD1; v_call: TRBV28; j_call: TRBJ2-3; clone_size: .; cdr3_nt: TGTGCCAGCAGACGGGACAGGGGCAGGGGTACGCAGTATTTT; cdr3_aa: CASRRDRGRGTQYF
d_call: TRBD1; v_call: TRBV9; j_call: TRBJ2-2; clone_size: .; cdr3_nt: TGTGCCAGCAGCGCTGGACAGGGGATGACCGGGGAGCTGTTTTTT; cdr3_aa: CASSAGQGMTGELFF
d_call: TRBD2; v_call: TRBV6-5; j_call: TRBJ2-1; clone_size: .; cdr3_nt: TGTGCCAGCAGCACTAGCGGACCCGCCTACAATGAGCAGTTCTTC; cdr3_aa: CASSTSGPAYNEQFF
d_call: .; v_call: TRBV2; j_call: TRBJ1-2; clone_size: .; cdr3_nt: TGTGCCAGCAGTGATACCAGAGGCAGGGAGGGTGGCTACACCTTC; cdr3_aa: CASSDTRGREGGYTF
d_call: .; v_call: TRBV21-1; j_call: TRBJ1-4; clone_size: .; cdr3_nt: TGTGCCAGCAGCAAAGAGGCGGGGACTAATGAAAAACTGTTTTTT; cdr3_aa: CASSKEAGTNEKLFF
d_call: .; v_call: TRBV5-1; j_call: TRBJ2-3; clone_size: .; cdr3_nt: TGCGCCAGCAGCCGGGACTCGGTATATGATACGCAGTATTTT; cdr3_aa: CASSRDSVYDTQYF
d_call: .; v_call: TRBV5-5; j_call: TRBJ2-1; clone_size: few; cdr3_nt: TGTGCCACCTCGGTAGAGGAGGGGTCGTACAATGAGCAGTTCTTC; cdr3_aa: CATSVEEGSYNEQFF
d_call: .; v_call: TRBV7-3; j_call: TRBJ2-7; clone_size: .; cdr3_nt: TGTGCCAGCAGCCCCGGAGCTAGCAATATCTACGAGCAGTACTTC; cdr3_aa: CASSPGASNIYEQYF
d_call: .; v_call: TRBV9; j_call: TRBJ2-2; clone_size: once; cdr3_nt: TGTGCCAGCAGCGTAGGAGTTAGCGGTACCGGGGAGCTGTTTTTT; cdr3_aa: CASSVGVSGTGELFF
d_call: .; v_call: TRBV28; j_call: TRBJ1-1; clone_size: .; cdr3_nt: TGTGCCAGCAGCGACTTGGCGTCCTTGAACACTGAAGCTTTCTTT; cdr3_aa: CASSDLASLNTEAFF
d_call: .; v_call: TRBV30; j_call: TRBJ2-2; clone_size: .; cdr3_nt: TGTGCCTCGGACACCGGGGAGCTGTTTTTT; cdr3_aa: CASDTGELFF
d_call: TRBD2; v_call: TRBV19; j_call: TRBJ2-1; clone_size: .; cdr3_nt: TGTGCCAGTACCCCGTGGGGGACTAGCGGGGGAAGCGAGAATGAGCAGTTCTTC; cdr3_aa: CASTPWGTSGGSENEQFF
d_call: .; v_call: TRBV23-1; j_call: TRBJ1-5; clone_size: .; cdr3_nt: TGCGCCAGCAGTCAATCGGCGGGGTTAGGGAATATCCGGAATCAGCCCCAGCATTTT; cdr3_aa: CASSQSAGLGNIRNQPQHF
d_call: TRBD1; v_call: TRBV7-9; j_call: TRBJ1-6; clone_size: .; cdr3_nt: TGTGCCAGCAGCGCCATGCAGGGGGCTAACTCGGGTTCACCCCTCCACTTT; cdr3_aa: CASSAMQGANSGSPLHF
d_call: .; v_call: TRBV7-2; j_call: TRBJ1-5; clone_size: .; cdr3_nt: TGTGCCAGCAGCTTAGGGGGGGGACGGCAGCCCCAGCATTTT; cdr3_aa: CASSLGGGRQPQHF
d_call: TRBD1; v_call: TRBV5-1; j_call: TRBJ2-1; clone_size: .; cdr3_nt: TGCGCCAGCAGCTTGGGGGACAGAGACCTATACAATGAGCAGTTCTTC; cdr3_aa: CASSLGDRDLYNEQFF
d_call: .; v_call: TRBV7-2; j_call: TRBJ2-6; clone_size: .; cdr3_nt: TGTGCCAGCAGTTTAACCGGGTCCGCGTCTGGGGCCAACGTCCTGACTTTC; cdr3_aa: CASSLTGSASGANVLTF
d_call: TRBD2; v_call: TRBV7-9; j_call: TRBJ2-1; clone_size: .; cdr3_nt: TGTGCCAGCAGCTTAAATCCCGGACTAGCGGACAATGAGCAGTTCTTC; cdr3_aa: CASSLNPGLADNEQFF
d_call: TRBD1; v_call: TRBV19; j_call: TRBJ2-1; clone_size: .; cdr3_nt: TGTGCCAGCGGACGACAGGGGACCTGGGATGAGCAGTTCTTC; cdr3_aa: CASGRQGTWDEQFF
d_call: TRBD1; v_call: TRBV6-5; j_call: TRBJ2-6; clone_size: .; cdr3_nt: TGTGCCAGCGTAGCAGGGGGCACTGGGGCCAACGTCCTGACTTTC; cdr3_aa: CASVAGGTGANVLTF
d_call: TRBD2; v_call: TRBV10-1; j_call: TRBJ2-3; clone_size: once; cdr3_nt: TGCGCCAGCAGTGAGTCGCTAGCGGCAGATACGCAGTATTTT; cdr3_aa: CASSESLAADTQYF
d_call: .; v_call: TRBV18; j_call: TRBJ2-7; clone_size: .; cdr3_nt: TGTGCCAGCTCAGACACAGGGTCCAACTCCTACGAGCAGTACTTC; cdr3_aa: CASSDTGSNSYEQYF
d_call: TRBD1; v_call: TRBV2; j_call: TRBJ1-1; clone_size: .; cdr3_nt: TGTGCCAGCAGTGATCAGGGGGTCACTGAAGCTTTCTTT; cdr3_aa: CASSDQGVTEAFF
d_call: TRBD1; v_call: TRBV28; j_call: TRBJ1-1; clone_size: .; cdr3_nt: TGTGCCAGCAGTTTATCGACGCAGGGCAGGGGGACTGAAGCTTTCTTT; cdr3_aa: CASSLSTQGRGTEAFF
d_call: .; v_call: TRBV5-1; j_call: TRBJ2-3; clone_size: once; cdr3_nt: TGCGCCAGCAGCACAGGGCGCCAGGGTACAGATACGCAGTATTTT; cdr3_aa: CASSTGRQGTDTQYF
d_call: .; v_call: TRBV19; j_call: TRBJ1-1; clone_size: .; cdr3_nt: TGTGCCAGTAGGGGGGCTCGGGGGGCCTCATATGAAGCTTTCTTT; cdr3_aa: CASRGARGASYEAFF
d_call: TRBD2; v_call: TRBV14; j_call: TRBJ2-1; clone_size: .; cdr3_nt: TGTGCCAGCAGCCAAGTGCGGGGTATTAGCGGGAGATTCTCCTACAATGAGCAGTTCTTC; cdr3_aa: CASSQVRGISGRFSYNEQFF
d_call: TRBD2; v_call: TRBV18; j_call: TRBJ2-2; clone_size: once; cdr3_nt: TGTGCCAGCTCGCCAAGACAACCGGGACTAGCGGGAGCCGGGGAGCTGTTTTTT; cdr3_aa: CASSPRQPGLAGAGELFF
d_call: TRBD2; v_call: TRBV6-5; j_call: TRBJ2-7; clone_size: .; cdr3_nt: TGTGCCAGCAGGAGACTAGCGGGGGAGCAGTACTTC; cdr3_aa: CASRRLAGEQYF
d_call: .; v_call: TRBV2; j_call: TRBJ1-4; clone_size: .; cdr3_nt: TGTGCCAGCAGCTTTCAGGGGACGGGGGAAAAACTGTTTTTT; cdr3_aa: CASSFQGTGEKLFF
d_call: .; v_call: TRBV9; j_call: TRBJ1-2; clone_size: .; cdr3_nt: TGTGCCAGCAGCGATCGTTACGGACAGTCCCTGGCTTATGGCTACACCTTC; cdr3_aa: CASSDRYGQSLAYGYTF
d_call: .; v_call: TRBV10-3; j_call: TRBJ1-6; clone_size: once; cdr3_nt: TGTGCCATCAGTGATAAGGCCACGGGTTCACCCCTCCACTTT; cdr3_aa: CAISDKATGSPLHF
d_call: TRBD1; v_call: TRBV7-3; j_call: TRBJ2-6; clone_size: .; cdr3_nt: TGTGCCACCGACAGGGGTTCTCTGACTGGGGCCAACGTCCTGACTTTC; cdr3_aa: CATDRGSLTGANVLTF